A single sample is the source of the 4 T cell receptor beta chains below, sequenced in a study of Graves' ophthalmopathy and Graves' hyperthyroidism. RNA transcripts were the template, and TCR beta CDR3 regions were amplified from them. Second-round multiplex PCR came after first-round RT-PCR with HTBI primers. TCRdb ran MiXCR on the multiplex PCR reads and lists one entry per CDR3 protein. There are around 1.1 million distinct CDR3 sequences in the sample; less than 45% occur only once, and 8.5% to 14% lies in the top ten. The sequenced material came from peripheral blood or thyroid tissue (not recorded which). The receptors originated from an adult man with Graves' hyperthyroidism.

V is TRBV6-5 and J is TRBJ1-1; no reliable D call. V lost 5 bases and J 0 bases, leaving 13 bases between the germline ends. CDR1 and CDR2 from the germline V gene are MNHEY and SVGAGI. The CDR3 loop spans 15 amino acids. CDR3 DNA: TGTGCCAGCAGTGACCCCAGAGGCGTGAACACTGAAGCTTTCTTT. Protein sequence: CASSDPRGVNTEAFF.

This clonotype was picked up a small number of times. A clone one base away is much larger, so this may be a read error. The chain carries TRBV2 and TRBJ2-7, with TRBD2 matching 8 bases. Germline CDR1 and CDR2: SNHLY and FYNNEI. The CDR3 spans 16 residues. V was pared by 2 bases and J by 9 bases, with 15 bases of the junction left unmatched. CDR3 region: CASSELPPRAGDGQYF. CDR3 coding DNA: TGTGCCAGCAGTGAACTACCACCTCGAGCGGGGGACGGGCAGTACTTC.

The CDR3 region is CATSSRTGANTEAFF. The CDR3 bases are TGTGCCACCAGCAGCAGGACAGGGGCAAACACTGAAGCTTTCTTT. The genes are TRBV15 and TRBJ1-1, with 9 bases matching TRBD1. Trimming cost V 3 bases and J 2 bases; bases outside gene matches: 4. Looked up from germline, CDR1 is LNHNV and CDR2 is YYDKDF (reference sequence). CDR3 size: 15 residues.

In its sample, this clonotype was seen many times. The chain is built from TRBV29-1 and TRBJ2-5, with TRBD1 matching 11 bases. Per the germline V gene, CDR1 is SQVTM and CDR2 is ANQGSEA. V trimming: 1 base; J trimming: 5 bases; junction bases outside the gene matches: 12. This CDR3 is built from 17 residues. CDR3: CSVEGPPRTGGGETQYF. In DNA, the CDR3 is TGCAGCGTTGAAGGGCCGCCGAGGACAGGGGGCGGGGAGACCCAGTACTTC.